These 7 T cell receptor beta chains were sequenced from one sample in a study of blood T cell repertoires in COVID-19. The protocol was immunoSEQ multiplex PCR, while the TCRdb copy is restricted to in-frame clones and leaves out a portion. The data hold some 100,000 clones, with roughly four fifths observed a single time. What was sequenced was peripheral blood. The receptors were sampled from a human donor in a cohort sampled during active COVID-19.

This chain links TRBV5-5 with TRBJ1-1, with D perhaps matching TRBD1 (6 bases). The CDR3 totals 17 residues. In germline, CDR1 is SGHKS, CDR2 YYEKEE (reference sequence). The V and J ends lost 4 bases and 0 bases respectively, with 19 bases between them. This chain's CDR3 is CASSQVPRGRVNTEAFF. DNA of the CDR3: TGTGCCAGCAGCCAGGTCCCCAGGGGAAGAGTGAACACTGAAGCTTTCTTT.

This chain connects TRBV7-2 to TRBJ2-1; 10 bases line up with TRBD2. The CDR3 extends over 17 amino acids. Germline trimming cut 6 bases from V and 4 bases from J; bases unmatched to any gene: 12. Germline V lookup: CDR1 SGHTA, CDR2 FQGNSA. The CDR3 DNA follows: TGTGCCAGCAGTCCTCGGGGGGGAGCGGGAGGGTACAATGAGCAGTTCTTC. As protein: CASSPRGGAGGYNEQFF.

This clone has just a few counts. The CDR3 sequence: CSVVLRQSHYEQYF. CDR3 coding DNA: TGCAGCGTTGTGCTCCGACAAAGCCACTACGAGCAGTACTTC. V and J are TRBV29-1 and TRBJ2-7; D remains unclear. The CDR3 has 14 amino acids. V lost 4 bases and J 3 bases, leaving 16 bases between the germline ends. From germline, CDR1 is SQVTM and CDR2 ANQGSEA.

This clone came up once. CDR3 sequence (DNA): TGTGCCTGGGTAGGGACAGTCTCCTACAATGAGCAGTTCTTC. It specifies CAWVGTVSYNEQFF. V gene TRBV30 combines with J gene TRBJ2-1, with 7 bases identical to TRBD1. CDR1 is GTSNPN, CDR2 SVGIG, per germline (reference sequence). The CDR3 consists of 14 residues. V trimming: 5 bases; J trimming: 0 bases; junction bases outside the gene matches: 4.

The sample holds a few counts of this clone. The chain employs TRBV9 and TRBJ1-1; no reliable D call. In germline, CDR1 is SGDLS, CDR2 YYNGEE. Trimming took 2 bases from V and 1 from J, leaving 6 bases between them. This CDR3 has 13 amino acids. The CDR3 loop is CASSVSGNTEAFF. The CDR3 DNA sequence: TGTGCCAGCAGCGTGAGCGGGAACACTGAAGCTTTCTTT.

This clone has only a few counts. The chain uses TRBV5-1 and TRBJ1-4; TRBD1 matches at 7 bases. Trimming removed 3 bases from V and 8 bases from J; junction bases left unmatched: 7. From germline, CDR1 is SGHRS and CDR2 YFSETQ. The CDR3 spans 14 residues. The CDR3 region is CASSSRGREEKLFF. As DNA, the CDR3 is TGCGCCAGCAGCTCGAGGGGGCGCGAGGAAAAACTGTTTTTT.

The chain employs TRBV6-2 or TRBV6-3 and TRBJ1-2, with no clear D. The V and J ends lost 0 bases and 7 bases respectively, with 9 bases between them. The CDR3 loop spans 13 amino acids. Germline V gene sequence: CDR1 MNHEY, CDR2 SVGEGT. The chain's CDR3 is CASSYSNTGGYTF. The CDR3 coding sequence is TGTGCCAGCAGTTACTCGAATACGGGTGGCTACACCTTC.